This T cell receptor (beta chain) derives from a study of identical twins. The study, taken as a whole, reports: Twin-shared out-of-frame alpha sequences showed excess low generation probability. Researchers caution that invariant MAIT and iNKT cells could partly confound zero-insertion analyses. Cord blood beta clonotypes present at high abundance carried fewer insertions; no such pattern appeared in memory repertoires.

The CDR3 sequence is 11 residues long. Trimming took off 8 bases at V and 11 bases at J, with 15 bases between the two ends. Among all donors, each was a healthy Caucasian. This clonotype appeared many times. Its target is not known. TCRdb recomputed calls from the 5' RACE reads with MiXCR, one row per CDR3 protein. This table has 200,000 to 250,000 distinct CDR3 sequences, roughly 10% appearing once. The source is a man in his fifties or sixties in good health. V is TRBV12-3 or TRBV12-4 and J is TRBJ1-1; no firm D call. Material for sequencing was memory T cells sorted from blood. CDR3 coding DNA: TGTGCCAGCGCATTCAATGGTAGGGCTTTCTTT. It is translated as CASAFNGRAFF.